These T cell receptor beta chains were read from a single sample in a study of T cells after posttransplantation cyclophosphamide. Repertoires were generated with immunoSEQ multiplex PCR, while TCRdb's copy carries only in-frame clones and drops some. The sample contains 3,000 to 4,000 clones, 78% of which appear only once. The source material was memory CD8+ T cells sorted from blood. These receptors all come from a woman in her fifties or sixties in good health, CMV-negative, and a related stem cell transplant donor. Both conserved end residues are part of each CDR3. D genes are given only for firm matches. Size is omitted from some rows. Given values are once, few, many or a class for expanded clones.

>TRBJ2-4|TRBV4-2|NA|NA
TGTGCCAGCAGCCAAGTAGTAGGCGGGGCCCCTGGGTTGGATCAGTACTTC
CASSQVVGGAPGLDQYF
>TRBJ2-7|TRBV6-6|NA|NA
TGTGCCAGCAGTCTGACAGGATCCTACGAGCAGTACTTC
CASSLTGSYEQYF
>TRBJ2-7|TRBV7-9|TRBD1|NA
TGTGCCAGCAGCCCCGGGGACAGCTACGAGCAGTACTTC
CASSPGDSYEQYF
>TRBJ2-5|TRBV30|TRBD2|NA
TGTGCCTGGAGTCACCCGGGACTAGTGTACTTC
CAWSHPGLVYF
>TRBJ1-3|TRBV10-3|NA|few
TGTGCCATCAGTGAGTCGGAGGGTTATGGAAACACCATATATTTT
CAISESEGYGNTIYF
>TRBJ2-7|TRBV5-4|NA|NA
TGTGCCAGCAGCATGGACAGTTCCTACGAGCAGTACTTC
CASSMDSSYEQYF
>TRBJ1-4|TRBV19|TRBD1|NA
TGTGCCAGTAGTATCACAGGGGGCGATTATGAAAAACTGTTTTTT
CASSITGGDYEKLFF
>TRBJ1-3|TRBV28|TRBD1|NA
TGTGCCAGCAGTTTAAGCCCCGAGGGGGCTATGGACGGAAACACCATATATTTT
CASSLSPEGAMDGNTIYF
>TRBJ1-1|TRBV19|TRBD1|once
TGTGCCAGTAGTGAACAGGGGGCGCGCGAAGCTTTCTTT
CASSEQGAREAFF
>TRBJ2-7|TRBV27|TRBD1|NA
TGTGCCAGCAGTCCCCGACAGGGGGCGGTCGTCTACGAGCAGTACTTC
CASSPRQGAVVYEQYF
>TRBJ2-7|TRBV5-4|TRBD1|NA
TGTGCCTTTTCACAGGGGAGCTCCTACGAGCAGTACTTC
CAFSQGSSYEQYF
>TRBJ1-5|TRBV5-6|TRBD1|NA
TGTGCCAGCAGCTGGGGGATAGGGGGACAGGCCAATCAGCCCCAGCATTTT
CASSWGIGGQANQPQHF
>TRBJ1-3|TRBV10-3|NA|NA
TGTGCCATCAGCGGTGGCTCTGGAAACACCATATATTTT
CAISGGSGNTIYF
>TRBJ2-1|TRBV5-4|TRBD1|NA
TGTGCCAGCAGTCCGACAGGGTACAATGAGCAGTTCTTC
CASSPTGYNEQFF
>TRBJ2-3|TRBV5-4|NA|NA
TGTGCCAGCAGCTTGGGAATGGGGGGAGGTACGCAGTATTTT
CASSLGMGGGTQYF
>TRBJ1-5|TRBV7-6|NA|few
TGTGCCAGCAGCCCCACCACGGCAGGTTCACAGCCCCAGCATTTT
CASSPTTAGSQPQHF
>TRBJ2-6|TRBV19|NA|NA
TGTGCCAGTACCCCAAAACAGGGCTCTGGGGCCAACGTCCTGACTTTC
CASTPKQGSGANVLTF
>TRBJ1-5|TRBV9|NA|NA
TGTGCCAGCAGCCCCCACGGGAGAGTAGATCAGCCCCAGCATTTT
CASSPHGRVDQPQHF
>TRBJ2-1|TRBV11-3|NA|NA
TGTGCCAGCAGCTTAGAAGGGGCAGGCAATGAGCAGTTCTTC
CASSLEGAGNEQFF
>TRBJ2-1|TRBV6-5|TRBD2|NA
TGTGCCAGCAGTTGGGGCAGCGGGAGACGCTACAATGAGCAGTTCTTC
CASSWGSGRRYNEQFF
>TRBJ2-7|TRBV25-1|TRBD2|NA
TGTGCCACGACTAGCGGGAATGAGCAGTACTTC
CATTSGNEQYF
>TRBJ1-5|TRBV27|NA|NA
TGTGCCAGCAGTGCCTTCCAGGGGAATAGTCAGCCCCAGCATTTT
CASSAFQGNSQPQHF
>TRBJ2-3|TRBV28|TRBD2|NA
TGTGCCAGCGAGTGGCGGGGGGGCGCAGATACGCAGTATTTT
CASEWRGGADTQYF
>TRBJ2-7|TRBV18|TRBD1|NA
TGTGCCAGCTCACCACCGGGGACAGGGTACGAGCAGTACTTC
CASSPPGTGYEQYF
>TRBJ2-3|TRBV7-2|TRBD2|NA
TGTGCCAGCAGCTTAGGGACTAGCGGGAGAACAGATACGCAGTATTTT
CASSLGTSGRTDTQYF
>TRBJ1-2|TRBV2|TRBD1|NA
TGTGCCAGCAGTGAAGCCGGGACAGCTATTTATGGCTACACCTTC
CASSEAGTAIYGYTF
>TRBJ2-5|TRBV13|NA|NA
TGTGCCAGCAGCTTCCGGTCGAGCGGCACACTAAAAGAGACCCAGTACTTC
CASSFRSSGTLKETQYF
>TRBJ1-2|TRBV27|NA|NA
TGTGCCAGCAGTCTTCGTCCGGACACGACCCTTCGGGGCTACACCTTC
CASSLRPDTTLRGYTF
>TRBJ1-2|TRBV6-6|NA|NA
TGTGCCAGCAGTTACGAGGGCGGCGTCTATGGCTACACCTTC
CASSYEGGVYGYTF
>TRBJ2-1|TRBV11-3|NA|NA
TGTGCCAGCAGCTTAGATAATTCCAATGAGCAGTTCTTC
CASSLDNSNEQFF
>TRBJ2-3|TRBV6-4|NA|NA
TGTGCCAGCAGTGAGGGGCAGGGAAGCACAGATACGCAGTATTTT
CASSEGQGSTDTQYF
>TRBJ2-1|TRBV6-4|TRBD2|NA
TGTGCCAGCAGTGGGACTAGCGGGAGCGGGGATGAGCAGTTCTTC
CASSGTSGSGDEQFF
>TRBJ2-2|TRBV29-1|NA|NA
TGCAGCGTTTCGGAGGGAAACACCGGGGAGCTGTTTTTT
CSVSEGNTGELFF
>TRBJ2-2|TRBV7-3|NA|NA
TGTGCCAGCAGCTTAATACAGGGTGCCACCGGGGAGCTGTTTTTT
CASSLIQGATGELFF
>TRBJ2-2|TRBV11-1|TRBD1|NA
TGTGCCAGCAGCCTACAGGGGGCCGGGGAGCTGTTTTTT
CASSLQGAGELFF
>TRBJ2-7|TRBV27|TRBD2|NA
TGTGCCAGCAGTTTCACTAGCGGGTACGAGCAGTACTTC
CASSFTSGYEQYF
>TRBJ2-7|TRBV11-2|TRBD1|NA
TGTGCCAGCAGCTTAGGACAGGGTCGGTCCTACGAGCAGTACTTC
CASSLGQGRSYEQYF
>TRBJ2-2|TRBV19|NA|NA
TGTGCCAGTGGGGACATACTCACCGGGGAGCTGTTTTTT
CASGDILTGELFF
>TRBJ2-1|TRBV19|TRBD2|few
TGTGCCAGTAGTATAGGGGTTAGCGGGGGGGCATCTGAGCAGTTCTTC
CASSIGVSGGASEQFF
>TRBJ2-1|TRBV19|TRBD2|few
TGTGCCACTAGACTAGCGGGATTAGACAATGAGCAGTTCTTC
CATRLAGLDNEQFF
>TRBJ2-5|TRBV7-6|NA|NA
TGTGCCAGCAGCGCCCAACCTCTAGTCGCGGAGACCCAGTACTTC
CASSAQPLVAETQYF
>TRBJ2-1|TRBV21-1|NA|few
TGTGCCACCGGACTAGCGGGCCTCAATGAGCAGTTCTTC
CATGLAGLNEQFF
>TRBJ2-1|TRBV29-1|TRBD2|NA
TGCAGCGTTGAACGGGGACTAGCGATGAATGAGCAGTTCTTC
CSVERGLAMNEQFF
>TRBJ2-5|TRBV11-1|NA|NA
TGTGCCAGCAGCTACGCCGCCAGGGAGACCCAGTACTTC
CASSYAARETQYF
>TRBJ1-1|TRBV27|NA|NA
TGTGCCAGCAGCCAGCAGGTTAACACTGAAGCTTTCTTT
CASSQQVNTEAFF
>TRBJ2-3|TRBV28|TRBD2|few
TGTGCCAGCAGGATGAGCGGGGGGGCGGCAGATACGCAGTATTTT
CASRMSGGAADTQYF